Shown below are 8 T cell receptor beta chains from a single sample sequenced in a study of memory CD4+ T cells and cytomegalovirus serostatus (dated by TCRdb to between 2018 and 2020). The library came from the immunoSEQ multiplex PCR assay. Held by TCRdb, this immuneACCESS table contains in-frame sequences only and omits some clones. Under half of the omission traces to an unresolved V gene where checked; the cause of the rest is unknown. For this sample the table gives some 66,000 clones, of which 70% to 80% were detected only once. The ten top clones hold 4% to 5% of the sample. A FACSAria II was used to sort memory CD4+ T cells, defined as single viable CD3+CD4+CD8-CD45RO+ cells. The material sequenced was memory CD4+ T cells from blood. These receptors originate from an adult in good health and CMV-seropositive.

This chain uses TRBV5-4 with TRBJ2-3; 9 bases fit TRBD2. CDR1 SGHNT and CDR2 YYREEE come from the germline V gene (reference sequence). CDR3 length equals 17 residues. Trimming took 1 base from V and 4 from J; bases not matched to a gene: 10. CDR3 region: CASSLFSGGAPSDTQYF. For the CDR3, the DNA is TGTGCCAGCAGCTTGTTTAGCGGGGGAGCCCCCTCAGATACGCAGTATTTT.

V is TRBV28 and J is TRBJ1-5; D is uncertain. V was pared by 6 bases and J by 4 bases, with 13 bases between. The CDR3 has 14 residues. Germline V CDR1 and CDR2: MDHEN, SYDVKM. CDR3 coding DNA: TGTGCCAGCAGCTCCTGGGGAGGAAATCAGCCCCAGCATTTT. Encoded protein: CASSSWGGNQPQHF.

The chain recombines TRBV6-5 with TRBJ1-5, with D uncertain. CDR3 length equals 14 residues. Trimming pared 8 bases from V and 7 bases from J, leaving 18 bases between. Germline V gene sequence: CDR1 MNHEY, CDR2 SVGAGI. The CDR3, as DNA: TGTGCCAGCGCTCGCACCGGGGATAACCAGCCCCAGCATTTT. As protein: CASARTGDNQPQHF.

The chain links TRBV5-6 to TRBJ1-1; TRBD1 might be the D (5 bases). The CDR3 has 13 amino acids. Trimming left V 5 bases short and J 5 bases short, with 13 bases between. Germline-derived CDR1 and CDR2 are SGHDT and YYEEEE. The CDR3 sequence: CASRWGRETEAFF. The CDR3 DNA is TGTGCCAGCAGGTGGGGCAGGGAGACTGAAGCTTTCTTT.

The chain joins TRBV2 to TRBJ2-3, with D perhaps TRBD1 (6 bases). The CDR3 is 11 residues long. CDR1 and CDR2 (germline): SNHLY, FYNNEI. The V and J ends lost 1 base and 11 bases respectively, with 7 bases between them. This CDR3 is CASSEGGRQYF. Here the CDR3 DNA reads TGTGCCAGCAGTGAAGGGGGGCGGCAGTATTTT.

The chain links TRBV28 to TRBJ2-3, with unresolved D. The CDR3 runs to 14 residues. Trimming shortened V by 3 bases and J by 2 bases, and 9 bases separated the two germline ends. Germline lookup yields CDR1 MDHEN and CDR2 SYDVKM. The CDR3 loop reads CASSFYYTTDTQYF. The CDR3, as DNA: TGTGCCAGCAGTTTTTATTACACCACAGATACGCAGTATTTT.

This clone showed up just once. The V call is TRBV6-1, the J call TRBJ2-7; tentatively, D is TRBD1 (5 bases). The CDR3 runs to 13 residues. Trimming took off 7 bases at V and 2 bases at J, with 12 bases between the two ends. The germline CDR1 and CDR2 sequences are MNHNS and SASEGT. The CDR3 nucleotides read TGTGCCAGCACCGAAACAGGAACCTACGAGCAGTACTTC. This encodes CASTETGTYEQYF.

The chain couples TRBV5-8 to TRBJ2-2, with a tentative D call TRBD1 (5 bases). The CDR3 loop spans 16 amino acids. Trimming took off 0 bases at V and 8 bases at J, with 17 bases between the two ends. The germline CDR1 and CDR2 sequences are SGHTS and YDEGEE. In nucleotides, the CDR3 is TGTGCCAGCAGCTTGGGAAGGGGCAAATATGCTGGGGAGCTGTTTTTT. It codes for CASSLGRGKYAGELFF.